Listed below are T cell receptor beta chains from one sample, sequenced in a study of beta chain features in type 1 diabetes. This table comes from immunoSEQ multiplex PCR, and its TCRdb copy is limited to in-frame clones, with some not included. The sample includes approximately 150,000 clones, approximately 13% of them seen just once. The sequenced material came from central memory CD4+ T cells from blood. All receptors come from a man aged 18 to 29 with type 1 diabetes. Each CDR3 is given with its conserved first and last residue. D genes are given only for firm matches. Not all rows give a size; the values are once, few, many and, for expanded clones, a class.

clone_size	d_call	v_call	j_call	cdr3_nt	cdr3_aa
few	NA	TRBV10-3	TRBJ1-4	TGTGCCACCGCGGACACCCCTAATGAAAAACTGTTTTTT	CATADTPNEKLFF
few	NA	TRBV1	TRBJ2-1	TGCACCAGCAGCCAAGAGAGGGGACACTACAATGAGCAGTTCTTC	CTSSQERGHYNEQFF
few	NA	TRBV6-1	TRBJ1-5	TGTGCCAGCAGGAGGGAGCTTAGCAATCAGCCCCAGCATTTT	CASRRELSNQPQHF
NA	NA	TRBV6-6	TRBJ2-6	TGTGCCCTGATGGAGGGAAGGGCGGGGGCCAACGTCCTGACTTTC	CALMEGRAGANVLTF
NA	NA	TRBV7-8	TRBJ2-3	TGTGCCAGCAGCCCCCTACCTGGGGGGCCGGATACGCAGTATTTT	CASSPLPGGPDTQYF
NA	TRBD2	TRBV15	TRBJ2-3	TGTGCCACCCAGGGACTAGCGGACAAGCAGTATTTT	CATQGLADKQYF
few	TRBD1	TRBV5-4	TRBJ2-5	TGTGCCAGCAGCGTCCCGGGACAGAGACTCCAAGAGACCCAGTACTTC	CASSVPGQRLQETQYF
few	NA	TRBV18	TRBJ1-1	TGTGCCAGCTCACCGGGAGGAAACACTGAAGCTTTCTTT	CASSPGGNTEAFF
NA	TRBD1	TRBV14	TRBJ2-7	TGTGCCAGCAGCCAAGAGACGCCAGCGTCGGGACAGGTCTACGAGCAGTACTTC	CASSQETPASGQVYEQYF
few	NA	TRBV19	TRBJ2-3	TGTGCCAGTAGTATGGGCACAGACACAGATACGCAGTATTTT	CASSMGTDTDTQYF
many	TRBD1	TRBV4-1	TRBJ1-2	TGCGCCAGCAGCCAAGGTTTATTATCGCGACAGGGGATCTATGGCTACACCTTC	CASSQGLLSRQGIYGYTF
NA	TRBD2	TRBV7-9	TRBJ2-5	TGTGCCAGCAGCTTAGTTGGAACTAGCGCTGAGACCCAGTACTTC	CASSLVGTSAETQYF
few	NA	TRBV5-8	TRBJ2-3	TGTGCCAGCAGTTACAGGGTGGGGACAGATACGCAGTATTTT	CASSYRVGTDTQYF
NA	NA	TRBV5-6	TRBJ2-7	TGTGCCAGCAGTTCCTCCGAGGAGCGGCAGTACTTC	CASSSSEERQYF
NA	NA	TRBV10-3	TRBJ1-5	TGTGCCACCGGGGATGGTGGCAATCAGCCCCAGCATTTT	CATGDGGNQPQHF
few	NA	TRBV5-1	TRBJ1-5	TGCGCCAGCAGCTTTACAGGGTCGGATCAGCCCCAGCATTTT	CASSFTGSDQPQHF
NA	NA	TRBV6-1	TRBJ1-6	TGTGCCAGCAGCCTCCTCAATTCACCCCTCCACTTT	CASSLLNSPLHF
few	NA	TRBV5-6	TRBJ2-2	TGTGCCAGCAGCTTCAACGGGGAGCTGTTTTTT	CASSFNGELFF
NA	TRBD1	TRBV27	TRBJ1-1	TGTGCCAGCAGTACCAGGACAGGGAGGAACACTGAAGCTTTCTTT	CASSTRTGRNTEAFF
once	NA	TRBV2	TRBJ2-6	TGTGCCAGCAGTGTAGGGCAAACCCTCCCCTCTGGGGCCAACGTCCTGACTTTC	CASSVGQTLPSGANVLTF
few	TRBD1	TRBV7-7	TRBJ1-3	TGTGCTAGCAGTTCCGGGACAGGGAAAGGAAACACCATATATTTT	CASSSGTGKGNTIYF
NA	TRBD2	TRBV7-8	TRBJ2-5	TGTGCCAGCAGCTTGAGCGGGGGGTACCAAGAGACCCAGTACTTC	CASSLSGGYQETQYF
NA	TRBD2	TRBV18	TRBJ2-5	TGTGCCAGCTCATCGGGACTAGCGGGGCAAGAGACCCAGTACTTC	CASSSGLAGQETQYF
NA	NA	TRBV7-9	TRBJ2-3	TGTGCCAGCAGCTTAGGGCAGACGACCCCCACAGATACGCAGTATTTT	CASSLGQTTPTDTQYF
few	TRBD1	TRBV19	TRBJ1-4	TGTGCCACAACCGACAGGGGAGATGAAAAACTGTTTTTT	CATTDRGDEKLFF
many	TRBD2	TRBV11-2	TRBJ2-1	TGTGCCAGCAGCTTAGATAGCGGGGGAGACAATGAGCAGTTCTTC	CASSLDSGGDNEQFF
NA	TRBD1	TRBV4-2	TRBJ1-1	TGTGCCAGCAGCCAAGACAGACAGGGATTAATGAACACTGAAGCTTTCTTT	CASSQDRQGLMNTEAFF
NA	NA	TRBV5-1	TRBJ2-3	TGCGCCAGCAGCGCACGGGACCGCGGGGATACGCAGTATTTT	CASSARDRGDTQYF
NA	NA	TRBV30	TRBJ2-5	TGTGCCTGGACTCAGGGGCAGGTGGGAGAGACCCAGTACTTC	CAWTQGQVGETQYF
many	NA	TRBV4-1	TRBJ2-7	TGCGCCAGCAGCCAAGCGGAGGGGGACCCTTACGAGCAGTACTTC	CASSQAEGDPYEQYF
many	TRBD2	TRBV5-5	TRBJ2-1	TGTGCCAGCAGCAGTCTACCCCCCGCTAGCGGGGGAAGCGATGGTGAGCAGTTCTTC	CASSSLPPASGGSDGEQFF
few	NA	TRBV9	TRBJ2-3	TGTGCCAGCAGCCCTACTAGCACAGATACGCAGTATTTT	CASSPTSTDTQYF
NA	TRBD1	TRBV5-1	TRBJ2-2	TGCGCCAGCAGCCTAGACAGGGAAGTCGGGGAGCTGTTTTTT	CASSLDREVGELFF
few	TRBD1	TRBV10-2	TRBJ1-4	TGCGCCAGCAGGGGACAGGGTATGAATGAAAAACTGTTTTTT	CASRGQGMNEKLFF
many	NA	TRBV19	TRBJ2-3	TGTGCCAGTAGCTTGGCCCAGAGCACAGATACGCAGTATTTT	CASSLAQSTDTQYF
NA	NA	TRBV30	TRBJ2-7	TGTGCCTGGAGTTTAGACAACTCCTACGAGCAGTACTTC	CAWSLDNSYEQYF
many	TRBD1	TRBV28	TRBJ2-1	TGTGCCAGCAAGGCAGGGGGAGTAAATGAGCAGTTCTTC	CASKAGGVNEQFF
many	TRBD1	TRBV6-5	TRBJ2-2	TGTGCCAGCAGCGCCGGGACAGCGAACACCGGGGAGCTGTTTTTT	CASSAGTANTGELFF
few	TRBD1	TRBV30	TRBJ1-3	TGTGCCTGGAACTCAGACAGGGTCTCGGGAAACACCATATATTTT	CAWNSDRVSGNTIYF
NA	NA	TRBV2	TRBJ1-1	TGTGCCAGCAGTGAGGTAGGGGTGACTGAAGCTTTCTTT	CASSEVGVTEAFF
few	NA	TRBV30	TRBJ1-2	TGTGCCTGGAGTATGGACAGCTCAGGCTATGGCTACACCTTC	CAWSMDSSGYGYTF
NA	NA	TRBV2	TRBJ1-1	TGTGCCAGCAGCAACAGGGCTGAAGCTTTCTTT	CASSNRAEAFF
few	NA	TRBV7-9	TRBJ2-7	TGTGCCAGCAGCCGGGCCGAGGCTAAACCCTACGAGCAGTACTTC	CASSRAEAKPYEQYF
NA	TRBD2	TRBV11-2	TRBJ2-7	TGTGCCAGCAGCTCGGGACTAGCGGTCGGCGAGCAGTACTTC	CASSSGLAVGEQYF
few	TRBD2	TRBV7-2	TRBJ2-5	TGTGCCAGCAGCTCCGAGATGGCGGGGGGGTATACCCAGTACTTC	CASSSEMAGGYTQYF
many	TRBD2	TRBV28	TRBJ2-1	TGTGCCAGCAGACCCTCTAGCGGAGGAGAGAACAATGAGCAGTTCTTC	CASRPSSGGENNEQFF
few	NA	TRBV2	TRBJ2-7	TGTGCCAGCAGGACCTCCTACGAGCAGTACTTC	CASRTSYEQYF
NA	TRBD1	TRBV9	TRBJ1-6	TGTGCCAGCAGCGCTCAACCAGGGACAGGCGATTTTAATTCACCCCTCCACTTT	CASSAQPGTGDFNSPLHF
NA	NA	TRBV4-2	TRBJ1-2	TGTGCCAGCAGCCAGGCGACGTGGGGGAACTATGGCTACACCTTC	CASSQATWGNYGYTF
many	NA	TRBV25-1	TRBJ1-6	TGTGCCAGCAGACCACAGGGTGGGAATTCACCCCTCCACTTT	CASRPQGGNSPLHF
NA	NA	TRBV19	TRBJ2-7	TGTGCCAGTAGTATAGACTCCGGGACACGAGCCTACGAGCAGTACTTC	CASSIDSGTRAYEQYF
NA	TRBD1	TRBV5-1	TRBJ2-3	TGCGCCAGCAGCCAGGGACAGGTCACAGATACGCAGTATTTT	CASSQGQVTDTQYF